Described below is a single TCR beta chain sequence and its context. Its antigen is unknown. The TCRbeta library incorporated unique molecular identifiers. TCRdb re-analysed the PCR reads in MiXCR, keeping a single row per CDR3 protein. The repertoire holds nearly 350,000 distinct CDR3 sequences, with roughly 15% as singletons. The sample belongs to a study of T-cell reconstitution after alpha-beta-depleted transplantation in children. General study points: The origin of high day-60 TCRbeta diversity in some patients lay in surviving recipient T cells and thymic progenitors. By one year post-transplant, T-cell counts and diversity largely arose from T cells that were newly produced.

The sequence came from a male patient under 10 years old who had a stem cell transplant for acute lymphoblastic leukemia, so the T cells may come from the graft donor. The source material was PBMCs, mostly from graft donor cells, sampled 360 days after TCRalphabeta/CD19-depleted stem cell transplant.

This CDR3 reads CASSLVGWGYEQYF. The CDR3 coding sequence is TGTGCCAGCAGTTTAGTTGGTTGGGGATACGAGCAGTACTTC. J is TRBJ2-7 and V is TRBV28; D is undetermined. This CDR3 comprises 14 residues. Deletions cut 2 bases from V and 4 bases from J, with 12 bases between. The germline V gene encodes CDR1 MDHEN and CDR2 SYDVKM.